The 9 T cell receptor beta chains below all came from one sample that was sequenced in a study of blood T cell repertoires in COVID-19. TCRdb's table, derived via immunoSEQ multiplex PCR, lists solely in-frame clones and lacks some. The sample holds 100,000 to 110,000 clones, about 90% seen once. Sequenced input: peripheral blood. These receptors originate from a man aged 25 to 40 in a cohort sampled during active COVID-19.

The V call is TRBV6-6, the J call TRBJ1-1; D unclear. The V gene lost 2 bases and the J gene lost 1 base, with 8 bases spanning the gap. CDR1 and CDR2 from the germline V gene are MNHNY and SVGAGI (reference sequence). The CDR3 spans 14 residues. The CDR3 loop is CASSYNLGNTEAFF. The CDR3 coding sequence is TGTGCCAGCAGTTACAATCTCGGGAACACTGAAGCTTTCTTT.

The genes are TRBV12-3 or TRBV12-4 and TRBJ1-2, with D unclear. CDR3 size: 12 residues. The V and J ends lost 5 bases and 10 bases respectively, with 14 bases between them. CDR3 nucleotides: TGTGCCAGCAGTCCCCGGCGGGCGACCTACACCTTC. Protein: CASSPRRATYTF.

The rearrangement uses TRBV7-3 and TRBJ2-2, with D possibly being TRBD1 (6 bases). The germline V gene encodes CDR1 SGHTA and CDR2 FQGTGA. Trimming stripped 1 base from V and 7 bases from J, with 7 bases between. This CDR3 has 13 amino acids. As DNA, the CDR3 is TGTGCCAGCAGCTTAAAAGGGGGCGGGGAGCTGTTTTTT. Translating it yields CASSLKGGGELFF.

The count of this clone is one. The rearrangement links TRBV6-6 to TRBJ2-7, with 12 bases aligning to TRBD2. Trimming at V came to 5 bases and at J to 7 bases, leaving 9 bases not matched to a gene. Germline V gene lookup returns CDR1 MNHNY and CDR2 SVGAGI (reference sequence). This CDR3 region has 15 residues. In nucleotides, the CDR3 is TGTGCCAGCAGTCAAACTAGCGGGGGGCCCCAGGAGCAGTACTTC. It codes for CASSQTSGGPQEQYF.

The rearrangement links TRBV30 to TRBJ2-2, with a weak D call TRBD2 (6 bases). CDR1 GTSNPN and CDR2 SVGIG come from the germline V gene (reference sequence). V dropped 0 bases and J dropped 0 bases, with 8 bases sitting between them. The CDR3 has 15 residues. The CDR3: CAWSVRRANTGELFF. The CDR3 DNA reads TGTGCCTGGAGTGTAAGGAGGGCGAACACCGGGGAGCTGTTTTTT.

The CDR3 DNA follows: TGTGCCAGCAGCTTACGGGGATTCAATCAGCCCCAGCATTTT. Translating gives CASSLRGFNQPQHF. The chain joins TRBV7-2 to TRBJ1-5, with D unresolved. There are 14 residues in the CDR3. Germline-derived CDR1 and CDR2 are SGHTA and FQGNSA. Trimming cost V 2 bases and J 3 bases, with 8 bases left between them.

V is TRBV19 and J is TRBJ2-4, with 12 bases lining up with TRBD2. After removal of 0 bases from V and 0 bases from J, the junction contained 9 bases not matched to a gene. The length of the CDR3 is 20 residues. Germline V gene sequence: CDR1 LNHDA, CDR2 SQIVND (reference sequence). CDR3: CASSIELAGGTPLAKNIQYF. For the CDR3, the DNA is TGTGCCAGTAGTATAGAGCTAGCGGGGGGGACCCCTTTAGCCAAAAACATTCAGTACTTC.

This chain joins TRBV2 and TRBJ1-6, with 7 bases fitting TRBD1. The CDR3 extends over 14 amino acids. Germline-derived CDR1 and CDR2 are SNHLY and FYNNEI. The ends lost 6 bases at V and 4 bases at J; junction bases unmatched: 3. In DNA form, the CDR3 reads TGTGCCAGCAGCCCGGGACAGTATAATTCACCCCTCCACTTT. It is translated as CASSPGQYNSPLHF. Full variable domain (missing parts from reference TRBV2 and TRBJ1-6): EPEVTQTPSHQVTQMGQEVILRCVPISNHLYFYWYRQILGQKVEFLVSFYNNEISEKSEIFDDQFSVERPDGSNFTLKIRSTKLEDSAMYFCASSPGQYNSPLHFGNGTRLTVT.

The DNA of the CDR3 is TGTGCCAGCAGCCCGCGCACTATCAGATTCACCGGGGAGCTGTTTTTT. This codes for CASSPRTIRFTGELFF. This chain links TRBV5-6 with TRBJ2-2; no clear D. The CDR3 is 16 residues long. V was cut by 4 bases and J by 4 bases, with 17 bases left in between. The germline CDR1 and CDR2 sequences are SGHDT and YYEEEE.